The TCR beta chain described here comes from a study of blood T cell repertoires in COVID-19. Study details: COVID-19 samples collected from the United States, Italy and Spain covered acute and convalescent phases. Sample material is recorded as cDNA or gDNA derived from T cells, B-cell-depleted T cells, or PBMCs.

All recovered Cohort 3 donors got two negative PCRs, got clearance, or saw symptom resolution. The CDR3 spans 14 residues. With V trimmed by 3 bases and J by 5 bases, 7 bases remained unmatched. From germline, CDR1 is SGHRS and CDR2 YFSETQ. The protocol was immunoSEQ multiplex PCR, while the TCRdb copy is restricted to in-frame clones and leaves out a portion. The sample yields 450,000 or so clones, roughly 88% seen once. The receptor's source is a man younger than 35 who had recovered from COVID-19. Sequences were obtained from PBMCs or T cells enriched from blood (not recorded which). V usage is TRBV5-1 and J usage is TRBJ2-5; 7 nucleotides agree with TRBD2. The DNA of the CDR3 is TGCGCCAGCAGCTCTAGCGGATCGGGGGAGACCCAGTACTTC. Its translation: CASSSSGSGETQYF.